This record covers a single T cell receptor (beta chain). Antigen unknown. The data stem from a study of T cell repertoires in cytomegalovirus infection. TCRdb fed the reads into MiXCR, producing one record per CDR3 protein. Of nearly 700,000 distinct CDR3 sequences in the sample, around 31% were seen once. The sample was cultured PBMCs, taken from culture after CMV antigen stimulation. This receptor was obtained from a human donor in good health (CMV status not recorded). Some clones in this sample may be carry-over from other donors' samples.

This CDR3 is CASSPSGAREQYF. DNA of the CDR3: TGTGCCAGCAGTCCGTCGGGGGCCCGGGAGCAGTACTTC. This chain uses TRBV7-3 with TRBJ2-7, with D perhaps matching TRBD1 or TRBD2 (6 bases each). The CDR3 consists of 13 residues. Trimming left V 6 bases short and J 7 bases short, with 16 bases between. The V gene's germline CDR1 is SGHTA and CDR2 FQGTGA.